Shown below are 9 T cell receptor beta chains from a single sample sequenced in a study of shared clonotypes between healthy human individuals. Measured with immunoSEQ multiplex PCR; TCRdb has only the in-frame clones, and not every one. The sample records more than 2,000,000 clones, approximately 93% being singletons. Specimen: naive CD4+ T cells from PBMCs. Described subset: CD45RA+ positively selected. Source of these receptors: a man aged 18 to 30 in good health. Some clones in this sample may be carry-over from other donors' samples.

The gene calls are TRBV19 and TRBJ2-1; 11 bases align to TRBD2. V lost 7 bases and J lost 4; bases outside the gene matches: 9. The CDR3 totals 16 residues. Looked up from germline, CDR1 is LNHDA and CDR2 is SQIVND (reference sequence). The CDR3 is CASKPPRLAGYNEQFF. CDR3 bases: TGTGCCAGTAAACCTCCCAGACTAGCGGGGTACAATGAGCAGTTCTTC.

As concerns this clone: At the DNA level, this CDR3 is encoded by other sequences in the same sample as well. The gene calls are TRBV5-1 and TRBJ2-3, with 9 bases identical to TRBD2. From germline, CDR1 is SGHRS and CDR2 YFSETQ. With V trimmed by 2 bases and J by 1 base, 5 bases remained unmatched. This CDR3 comprises 16 residues. In DNA form, the CDR3 reads TGCGCCAGCAGCTTAGCATTAGCGGGAGGCACAGATACGCAGTATTTT. This sequence encodes CASSLALAGGTDTQYF.

The rearrangement links TRBV28 to TRBJ1-3, with D possibly TRBD1 on 6 matching bases. The CDR3 has 17 residues. V was shortened by 4 bases and J by 2 bases, with 18 bases between the two germline ends. Germline V CDR1 and CDR2: MDHEN, SYDVKM. Here the CDR3 reads CASSSAGGARAGNTIYF. The CDR3 bases are TGTGCCAGCAGTTCAGCTGGGGGCGCCCGGGCTGGAAACACCATATATTTT.

The chain links TRBV7-9 to TRBJ2-3; 9 bases are a match to TRBD1. The germline V gene encodes CDR1 SEHNR and CDR2 FQNEAQ (reference sequence). With V trimmed by 5 bases and J by 2 bases, 8 bases remained unmatched. There are 16 residues in the CDR3. CDR3 nucleotide sequence: TGTGCCAGCAGCCCTTTGACAGGGGGGTACACAGATACGCAGTATTTT. As protein: CASSPLTGGYTDTQYF.

The V and J genes are TRBV7-9 and TRBJ2-3, with D possibly being TRBD1 (6 bases). With 4 bases removed from V and 2 bases from J, the gap between germline ends came to 16 bases. The V gene's germline CDR1 is SEHNR and CDR2 FQNEAQ (reference sequence). The CDR3 has 16 residues. For the CDR3, the DNA is TGTGCCAGCAGCTCCCCGGGACAACGGCTCACAGATACGCAGTATTTT. It codes for CASSSPGQRLTDTQYF.

The V and J genes are TRBV5-6 and TRBJ2-2; D is perhaps TRBD1 (6 bases). The V end lost 4 bases, the J end lost 4 bases, and 11 bases lay between the germline ends. CDR1 is SGHDT, CDR2 YYEEEE, per germline. This CDR3 region has 14 residues. CDR3 amino acids: CASSRTGRTGELFF. The CDR3 nucleotides are TGTGCCAGCAGCAGAACAGGGCGCACCGGGGAGCTGTTTTTT.

This chain connects TRBV18 to TRBJ1-2; tentative D call: TRBD1 (5 bases). The ends were cut back, 3 bases at V and 3 bases at J, with 11 bases in the middle. This CDR3 region has 14 residues. Germline V gene data show CDR1 as KGHSH and CDR2 as LQKENI. In nucleotides, the CDR3 is TGTGCCAGCTCACCCGGGGCGGGCCACTATGGCTACACCTTC. This gives the protein CASSPGAGHYGYTF.

The chain carries TRBV5-6 and TRBJ1-1, with D tentatively TRBD1 (6 bases). The germline V and J ends were trimmed by 3 bases and 6 bases, with 12 bases remaining between them. The CDR3 is 13 residues long. Germline-derived CDR1 and CDR2 are SGHDT and YYEEEE. The CDR3 DNA follows: TGTGCCAGCAGCTCCAGGGGTAGGGCTGAAGCTTTCTTT. It is translated as CASSSRGRAEAFF.

This chain uses TRBV13 with TRBJ2-7, with 7 nucleotides matching TRBD2. The germline V gene encodes CDR1 PRHDT and CDR2 FYEKMQ (reference sequence). CDR3 size: 16 residues. V gave up 1 base and J gave up 1 base; unmatched junction bases: 7. The CDR3 loop reads CASSLAGRVTSYEQYF. DNA for the CDR3: TGTGCCAGCAGCTTAGCGGGGAGGGTGACATCCTACGAGCAGTACTTC.